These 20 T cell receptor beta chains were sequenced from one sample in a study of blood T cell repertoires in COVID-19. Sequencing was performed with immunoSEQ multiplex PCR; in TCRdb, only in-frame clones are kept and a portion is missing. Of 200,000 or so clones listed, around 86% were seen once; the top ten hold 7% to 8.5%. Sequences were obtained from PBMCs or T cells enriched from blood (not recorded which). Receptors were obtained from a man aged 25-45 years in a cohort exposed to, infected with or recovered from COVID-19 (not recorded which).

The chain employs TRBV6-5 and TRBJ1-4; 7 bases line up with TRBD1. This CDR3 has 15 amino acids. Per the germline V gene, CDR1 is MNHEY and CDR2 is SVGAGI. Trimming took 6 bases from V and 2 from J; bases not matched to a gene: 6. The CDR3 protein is CASRLTGATNEKLFF. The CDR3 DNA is TGTGCCAGCAGGCTTACAGGGGCGACTAATGAAAAACTGTTTTTT.

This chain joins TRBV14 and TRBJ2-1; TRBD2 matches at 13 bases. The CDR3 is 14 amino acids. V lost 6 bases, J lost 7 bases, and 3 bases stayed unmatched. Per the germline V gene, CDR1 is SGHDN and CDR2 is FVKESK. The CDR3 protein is CASRLAGGPNEQFF. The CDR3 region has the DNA TGTGCCAGCAGACTAGCGGGAGGGCCAAATGAGCAGTTCTTC.

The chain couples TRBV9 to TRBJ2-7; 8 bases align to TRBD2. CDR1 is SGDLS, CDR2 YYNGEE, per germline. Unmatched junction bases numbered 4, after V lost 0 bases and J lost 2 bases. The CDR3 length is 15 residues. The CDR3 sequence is CASSVGGSGAYEQYF. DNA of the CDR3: TGTGCCAGCAGCGTAGGAGGTAGCGGGGCCTACGAGCAGTACTTC.

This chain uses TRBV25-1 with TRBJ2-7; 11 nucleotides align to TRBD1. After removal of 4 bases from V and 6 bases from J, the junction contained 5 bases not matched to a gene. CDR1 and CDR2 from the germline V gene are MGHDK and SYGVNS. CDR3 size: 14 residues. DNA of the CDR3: TGTGCCAGCAGTGCTCGGACAGGGGGCTTCGAGCAGTACTTC. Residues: CASSARTGGFEQYF.

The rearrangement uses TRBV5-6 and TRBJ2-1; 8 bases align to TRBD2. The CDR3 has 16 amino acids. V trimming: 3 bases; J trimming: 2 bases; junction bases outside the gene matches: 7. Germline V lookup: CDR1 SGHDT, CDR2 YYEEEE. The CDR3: CASSWDGRAAYNEQFF. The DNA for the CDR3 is TGTGCCAGCAGCTGGGACGGGAGGGCGGCCTACAATGAGCAGTTCTTC.

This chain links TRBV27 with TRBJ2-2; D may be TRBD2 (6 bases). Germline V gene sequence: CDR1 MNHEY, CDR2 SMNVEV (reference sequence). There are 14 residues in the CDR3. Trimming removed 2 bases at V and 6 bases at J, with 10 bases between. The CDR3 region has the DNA TGTGCCAGCAGTTTACAGGGCGGGGCCGGGGAGCTGTTTTTT. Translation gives CASSLQGGAGELFF.

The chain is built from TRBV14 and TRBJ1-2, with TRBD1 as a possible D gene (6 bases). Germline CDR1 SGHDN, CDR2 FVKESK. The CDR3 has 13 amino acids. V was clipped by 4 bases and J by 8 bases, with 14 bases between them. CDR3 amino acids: CASSPTGTGGYTF. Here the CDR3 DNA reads TGTGCCAGCAGCCCCACAGGGACGGGAGGCTACACCTTC.

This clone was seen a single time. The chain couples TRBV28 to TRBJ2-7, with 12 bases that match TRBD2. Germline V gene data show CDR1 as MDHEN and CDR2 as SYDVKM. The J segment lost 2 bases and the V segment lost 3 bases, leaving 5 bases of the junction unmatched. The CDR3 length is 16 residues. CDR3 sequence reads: CASSFSPSGRAYEQYF. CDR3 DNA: TGTGCCAGCAGTTTTTCGCCTAGCGGGAGGGCCTACGAGCAGTACTTC. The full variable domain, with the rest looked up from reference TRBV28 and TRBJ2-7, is DVKVTQSSRYLVKRTGEKVFLECVQDMDHENMFWYRQDPGLGLRLIYFSYDVKMKEKGDIPEGYSVSREKKERFSLILESASTNQTSMYLCASSFSPSGRAYEQYFGPGTRLTVT.

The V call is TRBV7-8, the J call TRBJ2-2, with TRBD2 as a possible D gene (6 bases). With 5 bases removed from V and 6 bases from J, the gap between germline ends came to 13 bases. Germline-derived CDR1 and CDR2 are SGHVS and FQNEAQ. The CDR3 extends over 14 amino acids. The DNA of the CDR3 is TGTGCCAGCAGCGCGACTAGGACGCCCGGGGAGCTGTTTTTT. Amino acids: CASSATRTPGELFF.

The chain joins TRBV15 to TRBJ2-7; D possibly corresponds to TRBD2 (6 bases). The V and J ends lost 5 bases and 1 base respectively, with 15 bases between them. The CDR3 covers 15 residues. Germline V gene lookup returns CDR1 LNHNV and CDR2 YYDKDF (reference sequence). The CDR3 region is CATSPAGSVSYEQYF. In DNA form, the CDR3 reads TGTGCCACCAGCCCCGCGGGATCAGTATCCTACGAGCAGTACTTC.

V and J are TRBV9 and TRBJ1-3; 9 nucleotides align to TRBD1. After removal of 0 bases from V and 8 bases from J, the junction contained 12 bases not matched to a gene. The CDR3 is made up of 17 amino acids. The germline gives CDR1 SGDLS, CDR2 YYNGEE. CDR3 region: CASSVVAGQGTPHTIYF. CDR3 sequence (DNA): TGTGCCAGCAGCGTAGTCGCCGGACAGGGGACCCCGCACACCATATATTTT.

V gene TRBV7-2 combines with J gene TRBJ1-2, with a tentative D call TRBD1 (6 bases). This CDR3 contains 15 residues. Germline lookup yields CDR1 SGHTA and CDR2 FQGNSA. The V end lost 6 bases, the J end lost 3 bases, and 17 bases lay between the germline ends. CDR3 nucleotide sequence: TGTGCCAGCAGACCATCGCAGGGGCAACACTATGGCTACACCTTC. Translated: CASRPSQGQHYGYTF.

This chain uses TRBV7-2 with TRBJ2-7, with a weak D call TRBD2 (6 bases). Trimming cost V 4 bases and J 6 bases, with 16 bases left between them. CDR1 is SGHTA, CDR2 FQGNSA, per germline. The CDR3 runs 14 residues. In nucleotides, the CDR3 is TGTGCCAGCAGCTCGGGACTGGGTGGGCTCGAGCAGTACTTC. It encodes CASSSGLGGLEQYF.

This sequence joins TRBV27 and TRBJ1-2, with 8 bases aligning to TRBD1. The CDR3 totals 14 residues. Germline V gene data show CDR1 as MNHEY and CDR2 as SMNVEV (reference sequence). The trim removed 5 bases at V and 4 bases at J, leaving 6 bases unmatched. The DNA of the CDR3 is TGTGCCAGCAGTCGGGACAGGAGCCTCTATGGCTACACCTTC. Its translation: CASSRDRSLYGYTF.

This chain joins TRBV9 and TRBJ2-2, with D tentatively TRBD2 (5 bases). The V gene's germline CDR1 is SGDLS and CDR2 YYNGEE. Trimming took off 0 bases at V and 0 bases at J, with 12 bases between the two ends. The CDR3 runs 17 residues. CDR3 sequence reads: CASSVGTRLPNTGELFF. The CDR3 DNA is TGTGCCAGCAGCGTAGGTACTAGACTACCGAACACCGGGGAGCTGTTTTTT. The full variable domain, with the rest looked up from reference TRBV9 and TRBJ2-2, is DSGVTQTPKHLITATGQRVTLRCSPRSGDLSVYWYQQSLDQGLQFLIQYYNGEERAKGNILERFSAQQFPDLHSELNLSSLELGDSALYFCASSVGTRLPNTGELFFGEGSRLTVL.

This CDR3 is CASSQEPEGTAYEQYF. The DNA of the CDR3 is TGTGCCAGCAGCCAAGAGCCCGAGGGAACAGCCTACGAGCAGTACTTC. The chain joins TRBV4-2 to TRBJ2-7; weak D call: TRBD2 (5 bases). Trimming left V 0 bases short and J 2 bases short, with 14 bases between. The CDR3 is 16 residues long. From germline, CDR1 is LGHNA and CDR2 YNFKEQ.

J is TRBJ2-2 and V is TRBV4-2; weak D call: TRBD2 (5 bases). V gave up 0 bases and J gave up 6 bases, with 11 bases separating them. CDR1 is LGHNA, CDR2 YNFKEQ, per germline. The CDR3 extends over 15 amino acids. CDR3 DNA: TGTGCCAGCAGCCAAGACTGGGGAGTGTCCGGGGAGCTGTTTTTT. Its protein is CASSQDWGVSGELFF.

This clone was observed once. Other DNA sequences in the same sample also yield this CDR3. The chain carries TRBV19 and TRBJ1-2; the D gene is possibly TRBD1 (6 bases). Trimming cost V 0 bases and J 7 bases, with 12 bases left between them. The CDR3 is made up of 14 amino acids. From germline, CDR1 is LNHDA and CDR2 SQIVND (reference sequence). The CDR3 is CASSIEGGHSGYTF. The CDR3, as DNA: TGTGCCAGTAGTATAGAGGGGGGGCACTCTGGCTACACCTTC. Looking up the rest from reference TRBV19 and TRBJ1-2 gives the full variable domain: DGGITQSPKYLFRKEGQNVTLSCEQNLNHDAMYWYRQDPGQGLRLIYYSQIVNDFQKGDIAEGYSVSREKKESFPLTVTSAQKNPTAFYLCASSIEGGHSGYTFGSGTRLTVV.

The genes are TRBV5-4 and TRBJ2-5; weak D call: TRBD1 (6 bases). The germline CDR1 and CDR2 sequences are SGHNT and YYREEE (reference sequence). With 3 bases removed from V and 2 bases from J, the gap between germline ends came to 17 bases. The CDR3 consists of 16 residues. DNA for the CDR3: TGTGCCAGCAGCTCCAAGACAGGCCCCACACAAGAGACCCAGTACTTC. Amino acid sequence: CASSSKTGPTQETQYF.

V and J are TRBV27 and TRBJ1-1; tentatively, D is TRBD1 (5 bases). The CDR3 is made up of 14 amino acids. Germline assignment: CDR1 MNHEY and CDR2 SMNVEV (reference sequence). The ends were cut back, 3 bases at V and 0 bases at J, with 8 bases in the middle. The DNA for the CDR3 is TGTGCCAGCAGTTTTAGGGACTTGAACACTGAAGCTTTCTTT. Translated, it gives CASSFRDLNTEAFF.